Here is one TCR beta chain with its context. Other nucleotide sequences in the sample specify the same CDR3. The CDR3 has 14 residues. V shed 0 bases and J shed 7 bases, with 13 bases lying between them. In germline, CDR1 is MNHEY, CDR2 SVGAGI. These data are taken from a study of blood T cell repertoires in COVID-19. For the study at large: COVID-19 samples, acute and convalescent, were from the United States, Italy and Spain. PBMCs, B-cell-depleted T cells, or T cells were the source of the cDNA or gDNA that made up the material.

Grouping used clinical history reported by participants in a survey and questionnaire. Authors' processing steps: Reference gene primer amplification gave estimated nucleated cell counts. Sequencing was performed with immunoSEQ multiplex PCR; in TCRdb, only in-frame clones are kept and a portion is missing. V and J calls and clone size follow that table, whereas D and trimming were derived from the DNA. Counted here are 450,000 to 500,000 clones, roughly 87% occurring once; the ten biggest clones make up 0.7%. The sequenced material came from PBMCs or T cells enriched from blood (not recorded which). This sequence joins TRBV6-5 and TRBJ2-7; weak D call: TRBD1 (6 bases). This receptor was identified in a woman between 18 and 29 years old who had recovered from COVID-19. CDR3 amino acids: CASSYSGTGYEQYF. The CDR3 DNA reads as TGTGCCAGCAGTTACTCGGGTACAGGGTATGAGCAGTACTTC.